Given below is one T cell receptor (beta chain) in context. The data stem from a study of blood T cell repertoires in COVID-19. Study overall: PBMCs, B-cell-depleted T cells, or T cells provided the cDNA or gDNA that made up the material.

Using immunoSEQ multiplex PCR, the repertoire was profiled, and TCRdb retains in-frame clones only, with some absent. The sample consists of 200,000 or so clones, about nine tenths of them appearing once. The sequenced sample consisted of peripheral blood. The source of this sequence is a man in his 70s with active or convalescent COVID-19.

In DNA, the CDR3 is TGTGCCACCAGGGGGGACAGGGGGAAGGGCACAGATACGCAGTATTTT. Amino acids: CATRGDRGKGTDTQYF. The rearrangement joins TRBV24-1 to TRBJ2-3, with 11 bases matching TRBD1. Germline lookup yields CDR1 KGHDR and CDR2 SFDVKD. The CDR3 totals 16 residues. The ends lost 7 bases at V and 1 base at J; junction bases unmatched: 6.